These 8 T cell receptor beta chains originate from one sample sequenced in a study of vaccination and CD4 T cells after COVID-19. Antigen specificity for these receptors is unknown. The sample's treatment: roughly 11-day PBMC culture with coronavirus spike peptide pools or control peptides (ViraFEST assay). The Oncomine TCR Beta short-read assay generated sequence data from the DNA of cultured CD4+ T cells. A single record per CDR3 protein comes from TCRdb applying MiXCR to the PCR reads. The sample shows fewer than 4,500 distinct CDR3 sequences, about 20% of them seen only once. The specimen sequenced was CD4+ T cells from blood, cultured in vitro. Every receptor here comes from a human donor who had recovered from COVID-19.

The rearrangement uses TRBV9 and TRBJ2-3; 7 nucleotides align to TRBD2. CDR3 size: 16 residues. V lost 4 bases and J lost 4; bases outside the gene matches: 12. The germline CDR1 and CDR2 sequences are SGDLS and YYNGEE. As DNA, the CDR3 is TGTGCCAGCAGCCCCCAGCCGATTCGGGGGGCAGATACGCAGTATTTT. It is translated as CASSPQPIRGADTQYF.

The chain employs TRBV5-1 and TRBJ2-3; TRBD2 might be the D (6 bases). Trimming took off 3 bases at V and 2 bases at J, with 13 bases between the two ends. Per germline, CDR1 SGHRS and CDR2 YFSETQ. The CDR3 is made up of 15 amino acids. The CDR3 protein is CASSSQGLYTDTQYF. In DNA form, the CDR3 reads TGCGCCAGCAGCTCCCAGGGACTTTACACAGATACGCAGTATTTT.

Comments on this clonotype: This clone may be a read error of a much larger clone one base away. The genes are TRBV29-1 and TRBJ2-3, with 7 bases lining up with TRBD2. The CDR3 sequence is 12 residues long. Germline CDR1 is SQVTM and CDR2 is ANQGSEA. The CDR3 sequence: CGVGEGTDTQYF. CDR3 DNA: TGCGGCGTTGGGGAGGGAACAGATACGCAGTATTTT.

This clonotype is medium-sized. The chain employs TRBV2 and TRBJ1-1; weak D call: TRBD1 (6 bases). Trimming took off 2 bases at V and 6 bases at J, with 13 bases between the two ends. The germline V gene encodes CDR1 SNHLY and CDR2 FYNNEI. The CDR3 has 14 residues. DNA of the CDR3: TGTGCCAGCAGTGAACAGGGGTTCGAGGCTGAAGCTTTCTTT. Amino acid sequence: CASSEQGFEAEAFF.

This clonotype was recorded a few times. CDR3 in DNA: TGTGCCAGCAGTTACTCCCACAGGGGGGTCTATGGCTACACCTTC. This translates into CASSYSHRGVYGYTF. The chain couples TRBV6-5 to TRBJ1-2; 8 nucleotides match TRBD1. The CDR3 consists of 15 residues. The germline gives CDR1 MNHEY, CDR2 SVGAGI. The J segment lost 4 bases and the V segment lost 0 bases, leaving 4 bases of the junction unmatched.

In this sample, this clonotype turned up a few times. The genes are TRBV6-5 and TRBJ1-2, with D unclear. The germline V and J ends were trimmed by 4 bases and 3 bases, with 15 bases remaining between them. The V gene's germline CDR1 is MNHEY and CDR2 SVGAGI. This CDR3 has 15 residues. The CDR3 loop reads CASSSHYLSDYGYTF. The CDR3 nucleotides are TGTGCCAGCAGTTCCCATTATCTCAGCGACTATGGCTACACCTTC.

The rearrangement links TRBV20-1 to TRBJ1-4; D perhaps matches TRBD1 (5 bases). The V end lost 7 bases, the J end lost 3 bases, and 9 bases lay between the germline ends. The germline V gene encodes CDR1 DFQATT and CDR2 SNEGSKA (reference sequence). The CDR3 has 12 residues. The CDR3 DNA follows: TGCAGTGGCTCAGGGCCTAATGAAAAACTGTTTTTT. Translation: CSGSGPNEKLFF.

This clonotype was seen a handful of times. The V and J genes are TRBV7-3 and TRBJ2-5; D is perhaps TRBD1 (7 bases). Germline V CDR1 and CDR2: SGHTA, FQGTGA. V lost 4 bases, J lost 4 bases, and 10 bases lay in between. The CDR3 consists of 13 residues. The CDR3: CASSSQGGETQYF. As DNA, the CDR3 is TGTGCCAGCAGCTCCCAGGGGGGAGAGACCCAGTACTTC.